Sequencing of this T cell receptor beta chain was carried out in a study of spatial heterogeneity in lung cancer. Many counts were recorded for this clonotype. Its antigen is not known. Per the germline V gene, CDR1 is KGHSH and CDR2 is LQKENI. This CDR3 region has 13 residues. Trimming left V 2 bases short and J 13 bases short, with 14 bases between. TCRdb reprocessed the 5' RACE reads via MiXCR and lists one record per CDR3 protein. Here the sample spans roughly 15,000 distinct CDR3 sequences, around 6.6% being singletons. Time point specified: sample taken at primary tumor resection. Overall study results and limits: Counts that tracked tumor mutation counts were those of expanded intratumoral alpha and beta TCRs.

The V call is TRBV18, the J call TRBJ1-4; D gene unclear. This receptor was identified in a male donor with early-stage non-small cell lung cancer. Sequencing used lung tumor tissue, obtained at surgery. CDR3 DNA sequence: TGTGCCAGCTCACCAAAGAGGGCAGTAGGACTGTTTTTT. It translates to CASSPKRAVGLFF.